The clone carrying this TCR beta chain was found once. Its antigen remains unidentified. This specimen comes from a study of PD-L1 blockade in urothelial cancer. In the study overall: Blood analysis occurred 3 weeks (second dose) and 6 weeks after treatment start. Median blood clonality was 0.080, with about 80,000 unique TCRs. Findings and limits, study-wide: When pretreatment blood TCR clonality was below the median, it predicted better survival.

Sequencing was performed with immunoSEQ multiplex PCR; in TCRdb, only in-frame clones are kept and a portion is missing. The table includes more than 20,000 clones, around 88% detected once. Locally advanced or metastatic urothelial carcinoma was diagnosed in the patients. In germline, CDR1 is SGDLS, CDR2 YYNGEE. The trim removed 3 bases at V and 0 bases at J, leaving 1 base unmatched. CDR3 length equals 16 residues. Source: PBMCs, taken around atezolizumab (anti-PD-L1) treatment. The TCR sequence derives from a man over 45 with urothelial cancer. The rearrangement links TRBV9 to TRBJ2-4, with 12 positions matching TRBD2. The CDR3 spells CASSGGLAGAKNIQYF. DNA for the CDR3: TGTGCCAGCAGCGGGGGACTAGCGGGAGCCAAAAACATTCAGTACTTC. Full variable domain (missing parts from reference TRBV9 and TRBJ2-4): DSGVTQTPKHLITATGQRVTLRCSPRSGDLSVYWYQQSLDQGLQFLIQYYNGEERAKGNILERFSAQQFPDLHSELNLSSLELGDSALYFCASSGGLAGAKNIQYFGAGTRLSVL.